One sample yielded the 10 T cell receptor beta chains listed below, sequenced in a study of CD8+CD57+ T cells in acquired aplastic anemia. Patients who underwent sequencing had shown CD8+CD57+ cell expansion by flow cytometry. The template for TCR beta VDJ and CDR3 sequence profiling was genomic DNA. One entry per CDR3 protein results from TCRdb running MiXCR on the reads. The repertoire holds about 180,000 distinct CDR3 sequences, with approximately 48% as singletons. Sequenced sample: sorted CD4+, CD8+, or CD8+CD57+ T cells (not recorded which) from PBMCs. The origin of the receptors is a human donor with aplastic anemia.

This clonotype was found many times. The chain recombines TRBV20-1 with TRBJ1-2; D might be TRBD1 (5 bases). The CDR3 consists of 11 residues. Trimming took 5 bases from V and 3 from J, leaving 7 bases between them. Looked up from germline, CDR1 is DFQATT and CDR2 is SNEGSKA (reference sequence). The CDR3 sequence is CSAVTDYGYTF. CDR3 nucleotides: TGCAGTGCTGTGACAGACTATGGCTACACCTTC.

The sample holds one count of this clonotype. This chain joins TRBV20-1 and TRBJ1-3; possibly TRBD1 for D (5 bases). The CDR3 runs to 14 residues. Trimming removed 2 bases at V and 0 bases at J, with 8 bases between. The V gene's germline CDR1 is DFQATT and CDR2 SNEGSKA (reference sequence). The CDR3 bases are TGCAGTGCTAGAAGAACAGGCTCTGGAAACACCATATATTTT. It is translated as CSARRTGSGNTIYF.

This clonotype was seen repeatedly, ten times or more. The chain employs TRBV20-1 and TRBJ1-5; maybe TRBD1 (5 bases). The CDR3 is 15 residues long. The V end lost 2 bases, the J end lost 4 bases, and 15 bases lay between the germline ends. Per the germline V gene, CDR1 is DFQATT and CDR2 is SNEGSKA (reference sequence). The CDR3 spells CSARRRVGGNQPQHF. The CDR3, as DNA: TGCAGTGCTAGACGCAGGGTCGGAGGGAATCAGCCCCAGCATTTT.

This chain uses TRBV15 with TRBJ2-7; D not certain. V lost 0 bases and J lost 3, with 12 bases in between. The germline gives CDR1 LNHNV, CDR2 YYDKDF (reference sequence). The CDR3 runs to 15 residues. CDR3 nucleotide sequence: TGTGCCACCAGCAGAGAGTTGGGCTATAGCTACGAGCAGTACTTC. Its translation is CATSRELGYSYEQYF. The whole variable domain, remainder taken from reference TRBV15 and TRBJ2-7, is DAMVIQNPRYQVTQFGKPVTLSCSQTLNHNVMYWYQQKSSQAPKLLFHYYDKDFNNEADTPDNFQSRRPNTSFCFLDIRSPGLGDTAMYLCATSRELGYSYEQYFGPGTRLTVT.

Note on this clonotype: At one of its ends the junction is not consistent with the germline gene, which may arise from a read error. CDR3 in DNA: TGTGCCAGCAGTTCGACAGGGCGCACAGATACGCAGTATTTC. Translation: CASSSTGRTDTQYF. J is TRBJ2-3 and V is TRBV2; 7 bases map to TRBD1. Germline V CDR1 and CDR2: SNHLY, FYNNEI. CDR3 length equals 14 residues.

This clonotype showed up many times. The V call is TRBV20-1, the J call TRBJ1-1; D is uncertain. V gave up 1 base and J gave up 6 bases, with 3 bases separating them. The length of the CDR3 is 10 residues. CDR1 DFQATT and CDR2 SNEGSKA come from the germline V gene (reference sequence). The CDR3 loop is CSARGSEAFF. DNA for the CDR3: TGCAGTGCTAGAGGTTCTGAAGCTTTCTTT.

This clonotype has a single count. The J gene is TRBJ2-1, the V gene TRBV10-3; 9 bases fit TRBD2. The CDR3 extends over 16 amino acids. V dropped 8 bases and J dropped 0; count of bases not matched to a gene: 8. CDR1 is ENHRY, CDR2 SYGVKD, per germline. Here the CDR3 DNA reads TGTGCCATCCTCGCTAGCGGGACGTACTCCTACAATGAGCAGTTCTTC. Translation: CAILASGTYSYNEQFF.

A remark on this clonotype: This may arise from a read error, as a much more abundant clone is one base away. The rearrangement joins TRBV2 to TRBJ1-3, with D possibly TRBD1 on 5 matching bases. The V gene lost 3 bases and the J gene lost 4 bases, with 19 bases spanning the gap. There are 17 residues in the CDR3. The germline gives CDR1 SNHLY, CDR2 FYNNEI. This CDR3 reads CASSEWGRWGSGNTIYF. The CDR3 DNA sequence: TGTGCCAGCAGTGAGTGGGGCAGGTGGGGCTCCGGAAACACCATATATTTT.

Points on this clonotype: A much larger clone sits a single nucleotide away, making a read error possible. J is TRBJ1-2 and V is TRBV6-2 or TRBV6-3; D call uncertain. The CDR3 sequence is 12 residues long. Germline V gene data show CDR1 as MNHEY and CDR2 as SVGEGT. In DNA, the CDR3 is TGTACCAGCAGTTACCCAGGCTATGGCTACACCTTC. Translated, it gives CTSSYPGYGYTF.

The chain couples TRBV12-5 to TRBJ1-2; D not certain. This CDR3 region has 13 residues. CDR1 and CDR2 (germline): LGHNT, FRNRAP. Trimming took off 1 base at V and 2 bases at J, with 5 bases between the two ends. CDR3 sequence: CASGLATNYGYTF. The CDR3 DNA sequence: TGTGCTAGTGGTTTGGCCACCAACTATGGCTACACCTTC.